This is a list of T cell receptor beta chains from one sample in a study of T-cell reconstitution after alpha-beta-depleted transplantation in children. Via MiXCR, TCRdb re-called the PCR reads, giving one row per CDR3 protein. The table records 600,000 to 700,000 distinct CDR3 sequences, 16% of them present only once. Material: PBMCs from the stem cell graft donor, obtained from the stem cell graft. These receptors were obtained from a human donor who donated a stem cell graft to a child with acute myeloid leukemia. The CDR3 runs from the conserved cysteine through the conserved F or W. Each record gives: J gene, V gene, clone size, CDR3 protein. Clone size is given for some rows only: seen once, a few or many times, or a class if the clone is expanded.

J: TRBJ2-2
V: TRBV15
size: many
CDR3: CATSPNQGRELFF

J: TRBJ2-5
V: TRBV20-1
size: few
CDR3: CSAPPPRGRETQYF

J: TRBJ2-5
V: TRBV3-1
size: few
CDR3: CASSQEVFRETQYF

J: TRBJ2-3
V: TRBV7-3
size: few
CDR3: CASSLSWGPTDTQYF

J: TRBJ1-1
V: TRBV5-5
size: -
CDR3: CASSLAMRYTQAFF

J: TRBJ1-6
V: TRBV6-5
size: many
CDR3: CASSYRQGQFSYNSPLHF

J: TRBJ1-6
V: TRBV6-5
size: many
CDR3: CASSYGREAPLHF

J: TRBJ2-2
V: TRBV29-1
size: many
CDR3: CSVEERLAGGPGELFF

J: TRBJ2-7
V: TRBV12-3/TRBV12-4
size: many
CDR3: CASSPDGDYWGQYF

J: TRBJ2-3
V: TRBV20-1
size: many
CDR3: CSAPPPLITDTQYF

J: TRBJ2-1
V: TRBV5-6
size: many
CDR3: CASSLDVGRVYNEQFF

J: TRBJ2-3
V: TRBV7-2
size: many
CDR3: CASSPLRFSGSTDTQYF

J: TRBJ2-1
V: TRBV24-1
size: many
CDR3: CATSVRQRGVNEQFF

J: TRBJ1-2
V: TRBV7-2
size: many
CDR3: CASSPRTGTAKKDLYGYTF

J: TRBJ2-3
V: TRBV4-1
size: few
CDR3: CASSQVQVNTQYF

J: TRBJ2-5
V: TRBV27
size: -
CDR3: CASSPTSGGLKETQYF

J: TRBJ2-1
V: TRBV29-1
size: many
CDR3: CSVTGLDEQFF